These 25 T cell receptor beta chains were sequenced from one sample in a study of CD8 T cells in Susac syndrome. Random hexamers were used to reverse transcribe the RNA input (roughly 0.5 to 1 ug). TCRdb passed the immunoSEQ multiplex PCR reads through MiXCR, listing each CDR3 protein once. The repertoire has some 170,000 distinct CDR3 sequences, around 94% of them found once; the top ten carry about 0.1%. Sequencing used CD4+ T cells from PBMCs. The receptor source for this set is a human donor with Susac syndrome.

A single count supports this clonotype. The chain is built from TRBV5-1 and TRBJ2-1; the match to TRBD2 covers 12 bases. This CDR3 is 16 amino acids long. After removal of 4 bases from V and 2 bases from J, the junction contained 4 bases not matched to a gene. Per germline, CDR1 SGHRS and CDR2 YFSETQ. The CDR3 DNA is TGCGCCAGCAGCCTGACTAGCGGGAGTGCCTACAATGAGCAGTTCTTC. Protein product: CASSLTSGSAYNEQFF.

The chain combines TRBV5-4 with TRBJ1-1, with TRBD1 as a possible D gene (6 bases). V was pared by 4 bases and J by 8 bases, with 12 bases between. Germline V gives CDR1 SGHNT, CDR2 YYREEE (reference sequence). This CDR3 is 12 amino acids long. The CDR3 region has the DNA TGTGCCAGCAGCCAAACAGGGAAAGAAGCTTTCTTT. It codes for CASSQTGKEAFF. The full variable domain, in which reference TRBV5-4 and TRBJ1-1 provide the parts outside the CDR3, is ETGVTQSPTHLIKTRGQQVTLRCSSQSGHNTVSWYQQALGQGPQFIFQYYREEENGRGNFPPRFSGLQFPNYSSELNVNALELDDSALYLCASSQTGKEAFFGQGTRLTVV.

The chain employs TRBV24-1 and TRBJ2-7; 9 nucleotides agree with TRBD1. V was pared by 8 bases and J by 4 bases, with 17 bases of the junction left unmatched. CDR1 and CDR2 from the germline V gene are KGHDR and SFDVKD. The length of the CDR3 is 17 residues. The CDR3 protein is CATKYPKITGGGYEQYF. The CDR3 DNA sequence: TGTGCCACCAAGTACCCAAAAATTACAGGGGGCGGTTACGAGCAGTACTTC.

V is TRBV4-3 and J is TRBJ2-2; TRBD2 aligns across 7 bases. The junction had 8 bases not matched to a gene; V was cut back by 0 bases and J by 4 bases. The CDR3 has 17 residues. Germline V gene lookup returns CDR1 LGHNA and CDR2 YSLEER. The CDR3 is CASSQDYGGGPTGELFF. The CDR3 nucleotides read TGCGCCAGCAGCCAAGATTATGGGGGAGGGCCCACCGGGGAGCTGTTTTTT.

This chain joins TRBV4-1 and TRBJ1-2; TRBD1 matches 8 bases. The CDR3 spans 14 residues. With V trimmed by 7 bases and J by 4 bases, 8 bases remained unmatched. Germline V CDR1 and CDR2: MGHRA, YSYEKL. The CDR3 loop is CASMAGTGTYGYTF. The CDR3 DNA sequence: TGCGCCAGCATGGCCGGGACAGGCACCTATGGCTACACCTTC.

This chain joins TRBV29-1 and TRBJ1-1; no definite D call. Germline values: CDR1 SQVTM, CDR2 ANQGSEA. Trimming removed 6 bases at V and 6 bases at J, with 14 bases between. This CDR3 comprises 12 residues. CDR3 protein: CSVTAISAEAFF. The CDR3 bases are TGCAGCGTCACTGCAATTTCTGCTGAAGCTTTCTTT.

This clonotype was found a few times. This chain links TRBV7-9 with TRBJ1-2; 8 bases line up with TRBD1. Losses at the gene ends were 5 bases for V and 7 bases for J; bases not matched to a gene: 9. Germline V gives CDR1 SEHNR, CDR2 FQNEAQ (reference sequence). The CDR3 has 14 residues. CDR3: CASSHTGGRSGYTF. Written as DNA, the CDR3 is TGTGCCAGCAGCCATACAGGGGGGCGGAGTGGCTACACCTTC.

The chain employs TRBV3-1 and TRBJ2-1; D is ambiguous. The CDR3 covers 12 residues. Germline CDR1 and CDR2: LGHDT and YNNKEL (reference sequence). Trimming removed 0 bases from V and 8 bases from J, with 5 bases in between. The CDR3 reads CASSQDDDEQFF. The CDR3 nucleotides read TGTGCCAGCAGCCAAGATGACGATGAGCAGTTCTTC.

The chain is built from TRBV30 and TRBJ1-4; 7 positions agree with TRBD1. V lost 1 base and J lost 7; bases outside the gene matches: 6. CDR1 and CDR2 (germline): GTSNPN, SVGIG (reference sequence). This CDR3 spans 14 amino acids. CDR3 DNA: TGTGCCTGGAGTGAGGGGGCGATGAGTGAAAAACTGTTTTTT. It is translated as CAWSEGAMSEKLFF.

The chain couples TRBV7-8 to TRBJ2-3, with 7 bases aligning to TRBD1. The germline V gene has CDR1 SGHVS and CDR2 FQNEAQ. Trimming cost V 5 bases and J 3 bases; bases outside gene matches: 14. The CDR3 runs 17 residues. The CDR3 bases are TGTGCCAGCAGCCCGAGACAGGGCCTGGGAAGGACAGATACGCAGTATTTT. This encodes CASSPRQGLGRTDTQYF.

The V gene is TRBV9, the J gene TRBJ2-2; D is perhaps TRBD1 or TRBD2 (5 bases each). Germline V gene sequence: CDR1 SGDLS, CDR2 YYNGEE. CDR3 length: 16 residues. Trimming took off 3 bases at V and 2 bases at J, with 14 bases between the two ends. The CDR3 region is CASSGPGPINTGELFF. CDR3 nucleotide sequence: TGTGCCAGCAGCGGACCGGGACCGATCAACACCGGGGAGCTGTTTTTT.

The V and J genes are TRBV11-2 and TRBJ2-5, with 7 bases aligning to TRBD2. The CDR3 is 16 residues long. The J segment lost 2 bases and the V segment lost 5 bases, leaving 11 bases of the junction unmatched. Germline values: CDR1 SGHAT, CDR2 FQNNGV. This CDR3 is CASSARAGWGQETQYF. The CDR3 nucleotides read TGTGCCAGCAGCGCGAGAGCGGGATGGGGGCAAGAGACCCAGTACTTC.

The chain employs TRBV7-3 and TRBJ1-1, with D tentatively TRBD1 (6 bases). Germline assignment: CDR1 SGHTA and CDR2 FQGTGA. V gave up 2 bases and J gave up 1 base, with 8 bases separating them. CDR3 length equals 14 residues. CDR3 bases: TGTGCCAGCAGCTTAGAGGGGGGGAACACTGAAGCTTTCTTT. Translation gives CASSLEGGNTEAFF.

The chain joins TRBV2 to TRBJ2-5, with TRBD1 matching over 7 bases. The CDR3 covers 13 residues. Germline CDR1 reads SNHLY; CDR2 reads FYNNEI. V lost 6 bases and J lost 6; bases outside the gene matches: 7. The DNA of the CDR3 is TGTGCCAGCAGAAAGACAGGGATGAAGACCCAGTACTTC. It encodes CASRKTGMKTQYF.

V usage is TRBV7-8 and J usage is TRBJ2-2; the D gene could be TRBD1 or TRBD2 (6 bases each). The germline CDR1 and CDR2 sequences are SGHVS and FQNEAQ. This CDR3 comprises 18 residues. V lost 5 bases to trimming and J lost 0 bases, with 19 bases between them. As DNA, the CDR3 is TGTGCCAGCAGCCTCCAAGGTTGGGGGGCCCCGAACACCGGGGAGCTGTTTTTT. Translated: CASSLQGWGAPNTGELFF. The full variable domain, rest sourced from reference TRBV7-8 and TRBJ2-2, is GAGVSQSPRYKVAKRGQDVALRCDPISGHVSLFWYQQALGQGPEFLTYFQNEAQLDKSGLPSDRFFAERPEGSVSTLKIQRTQQEDSAVYLCASSLQGWGAPNTGELFFGEGSRLTVL.

The CDR3 protein is CASSLYAESSYDGGQYF. Here the CDR3 DNA reads TGTGCCAGCAGCTTATACGCGGAGAGCTCCTACGATGGTGGGCAGTACTTC. The chain links TRBV7-2 to TRBJ2-7; D remains ambiguous. V was clipped by 2 bases and J by 9 bases, with 26 bases between them. The CDR3 loop spans 17 amino acids. Germline loops: CDR1 SGHTA, CDR2 FQGNSA.

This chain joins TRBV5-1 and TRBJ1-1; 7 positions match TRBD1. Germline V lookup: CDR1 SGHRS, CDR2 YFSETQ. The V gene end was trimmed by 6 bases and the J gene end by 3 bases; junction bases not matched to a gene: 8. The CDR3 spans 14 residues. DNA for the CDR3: TGCGCCAGCACGACCAGCACAGGGGACACTGAAGCTTTCTTT. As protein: CASTTSTGDTEAFF. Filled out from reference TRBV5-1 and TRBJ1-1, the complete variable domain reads KAGVTQTPRYLIKTRGQQVTLSCSPISGHRSVSWYQQTPGQGLQFLFEYFSETQRNKGNFPGRFSGRQFSNSRSEMNVSTLELGDSALYLCASTTSTGDTEAFFGQGTRLTVV.

The CDR3 protein is CAWSVGGGNTEAFF. CDR3 coding DNA: TGTGCCTGGAGTGTGGGGGGAGGCAACACTGAAGCTTTCTTT. The V gene is TRBV30, the J gene TRBJ1-1; possible D gene TRBD1, 5 bases. The CDR3 is made up of 14 amino acids. Looked up from germline, CDR1 is GTSNPN and CDR2 is SVGIG (reference sequence). Trimming stripped 0 bases from V and 2 bases from J, with 10 bases between. The full variable domain, completed using reference TRBV30 and TRBJ1-1, is SQTIHQWPATLVQPVGSPLSLECTVEGTSNPNLYWYRQAAGRGLQLLFYSVGIGQISSEVPQNLSASRPQDRQFILSSKKLLLSDSGFYLCAWSVGGGNTEAFFGQGTRLTVV.

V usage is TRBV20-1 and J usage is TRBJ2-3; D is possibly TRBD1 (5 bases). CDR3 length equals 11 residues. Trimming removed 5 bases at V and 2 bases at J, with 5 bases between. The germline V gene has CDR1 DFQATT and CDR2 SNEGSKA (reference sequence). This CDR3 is CSAGATDTQYF. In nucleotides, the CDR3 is TGCAGTGCTGGGGCCACAGATACGCAGTATTTT.

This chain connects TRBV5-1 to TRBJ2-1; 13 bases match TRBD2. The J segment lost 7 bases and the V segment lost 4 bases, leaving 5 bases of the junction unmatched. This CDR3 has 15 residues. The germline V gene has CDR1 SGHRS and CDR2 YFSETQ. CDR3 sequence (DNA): TGCGCCAGCAGCAGGCGACTAGCGGGGGGTAATGAGCAGTTCTTC. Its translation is CASSRRLAGGNEQFF.

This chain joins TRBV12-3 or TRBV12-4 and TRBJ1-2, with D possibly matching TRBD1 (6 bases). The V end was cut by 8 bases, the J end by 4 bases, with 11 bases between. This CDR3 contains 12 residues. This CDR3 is CASHRTAYGYTF. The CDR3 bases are TGTGCCAGCCATAGGACAGCCTATGGCTACACCTTC.

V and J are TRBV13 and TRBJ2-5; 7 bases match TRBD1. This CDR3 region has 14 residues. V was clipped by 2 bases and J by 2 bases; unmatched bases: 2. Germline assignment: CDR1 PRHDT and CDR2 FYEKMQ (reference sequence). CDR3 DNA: TGTGCCAGCAGCTTATCAGGGGGACAAGAGACCCAGTACTTC. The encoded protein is CASSLSGGQETQYF.

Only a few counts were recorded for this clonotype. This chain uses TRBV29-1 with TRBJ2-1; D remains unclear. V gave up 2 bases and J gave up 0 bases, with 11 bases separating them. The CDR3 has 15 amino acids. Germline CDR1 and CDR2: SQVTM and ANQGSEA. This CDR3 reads CSVESRLSSYNEQFF. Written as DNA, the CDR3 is TGCAGCGTTGAATCGCGGCTGAGCTCCTACAATGAGCAGTTCTTC.

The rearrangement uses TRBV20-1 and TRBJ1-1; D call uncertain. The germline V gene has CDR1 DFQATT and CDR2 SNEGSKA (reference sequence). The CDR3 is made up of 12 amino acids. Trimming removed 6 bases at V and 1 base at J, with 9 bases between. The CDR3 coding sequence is TGCAGTGCAACCGGACCGAACACTGAAGCTTTCTTT. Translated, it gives CSATGPNTEAFF.

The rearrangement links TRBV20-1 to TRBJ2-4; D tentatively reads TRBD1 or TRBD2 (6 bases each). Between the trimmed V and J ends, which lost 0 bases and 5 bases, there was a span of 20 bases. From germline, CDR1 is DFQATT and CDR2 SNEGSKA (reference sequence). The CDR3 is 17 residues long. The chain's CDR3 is CSARDAGVGGWENIQYF. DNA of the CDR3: TGCAGTGCTAGAGACGCAGGGGTAGGAGGGTGGGAAAACATTCAGTACTTC.